This TCR beta chain was sequenced during a study of early T cells in non-severe SARS-CoV-2 infection. Many counts were recorded for this clonotype. This CDR3 has 12 residues. Deletions cut 5 bases from V and 9 bases from J, with 13 bases between. Germline V gene data show CDR1 as MNHNS and CDR2 as SASEGT. Researchers attached unique molecular identifiers to individual cDNA molecules. TCRdb reprocessed the 5' RACE reads with MiXCR, giving one entry per CDR3 protein. The sample includes roughly 90,000 distinct CDR3 sequences, 11% to 15% of them seen just once. Material for sequencing was whole blood. The V call is TRBV6-1, the J call TRBJ1-1; tentatively, D is TRBD1 (6 bases). The sequence came from an adult who was a healthcare worker with PCR-confirmed SARS-CoV-2 infection or an uninfected control (not recorded which). The CDR3 bases are TGTGCCAGCAGTACTCCGGGACAAAAAGCTTTCTTT. This codes for CASSTPGQKAFF.